This T cell receptor beta chain was captured in a study of breast tumors, draining lymph nodes, adjacent tissues (dated by TCRdb to between 2015 and 2016). Concerning the study at large: In breast cancer patients, the study compared the TCR beta repertoires of tumor, adjacent nontumor tissue and axillary lymph nodes. The study aimed to assess the relationships and possible T-cell exchange between tumor, surrounding tissue and draining lymph node repertoires in human breast cancer. What the work shows at the level of the full study, not this receptor alone: T-cell repertoire diversity in tumors was found to be lower than in lymph nodes but higher than in nontumor tissue, and preferential V and J gene usage was observed. Tumor and nontumor tissue repertoires were found to be significantly more similar in luminal-like than in basal-like breast cancer. The data were considered consistent with the idea that most tumor T cells come from the lymph node and then expand in tumor tissue. The conclusion that tumor T cells originate in lymph nodes was presented as consistent with a hypothesis rather than as directly demonstrated.

For CDR1 and CDR2, the germline V gene lists MDHEN and SYDVKM. Trimming at the junction amounts to 1 base on V and 0 bases on J, and the germline ends lie 7 bases apart. The CDR3 covers 15 residues, taking in both the cysteine and the phenylalanine. Just CDR3 DNA is preserved here, 45 bases in frame from base 1. Instrument on record: Illumina HiSeq 2000. TCR beta chain libraries were generated through multiplex PCR amplification. High-throughput sequencing was used to analyze the amplified TCR beta chain products. TCRdb reprocessing: public reads trimmed at Q25 with fastp, clones called with MiXCR, in-frame beta chains kept. Each entry is one CDR3 protein sequence, shown with its most common DNA and genes. Across this sample there are about 230,000 distinct CDR3 sequences, with approximately 31% seen only once. The top ten hold over 1.1% of the sample. Lymph node samples came from the axillary draining lymph nodes of breast cancer patients.

This clonotype was seen a handful of times. The specificity of this receptor is unknown. Base qualities are not provided; no much larger clone lies one nucleotide away. The chain is encoded by TRBV28 joined to TRBJ2-4, with no confident D gene call. Sequences were obtained from axillary lymph node tissue. The TCR sequence derives from a female donor with breast cancer. Some clones in this sample may be carry-over from other donors' samples. DNA sequence: TGTGCCAGCAGTTTATTCACCTTAGCCAAAAACATTCAGTACTTC. It translates as CASSLFTLAKNIQYF. The entire variable domain, with the stretches around the CDR3 drawn from the reference TRBV28 and TRBJ2-4 proteins, is DVKVTQSSRYLVKRTGEKVFLECVQDMDHENMFWYRQDPGLGLRLIYFSYDVKMKEKGDIPEGYSVSREKKERFSLILESASTNQTSMYLCASSLFTLAKNIQYFGAGTRLSVL.